One and the same sample provided the 19 T cell receptor beta chains below, sequenced in a study of identical twins. TCRdb called the 5' RACE reads again in MiXCR, with one record for every CDR3 protein. The sample records approximately 490,000 distinct CDR3 sequences, 20% to 25% being singletons. These data also featured in a second study, about yellow fever vaccine responses in identical twins.

The sequencing input was CD4+ T cells sorted from blood. The receptor set was obtained from a woman aged 18-30 years in good health.

V is TRBV7-8 and J is TRBJ2-1, with D unclear. The CDR3 totals 17 residues. Germline CDR1 is SGHVS and CDR2 is FQNEAQ. V was shortened by 3 bases and J by 10 bases, with 25 bases between the two germline ends. The CDR3 protein is CASSFSQIRQLQYEQFF. The CDR3 region has the DNA TGTGCCAGCAGCTTCAGCCAGATCAGGCAATTACAATACGAGCAGTTCTTC.

This clonotype has just a few counts. The chain carries TRBV20-1 and TRBJ2-7; 10 bases are shared with TRBD2. CDR1 is DFQATT and CDR2 is SNEGSKA in the germline V gene (reference sequence). With V trimmed by 6 bases and J by 2 bases, 7 bases remained unmatched. This CDR3 contains 14 residues. CDR3 residues: CSAHTGTSAYEQYF. The CDR3 DNA is TGCAGTGCACATACCGGGACTAGCGCCTACGAGCAGTACTTC.

The genes are TRBV11-2 and TRBJ2-1, with D unresolved. Trimming stripped 4 bases from V and 0 bases from J, with 10 bases between. Germline V gene lookup returns CDR1 SGHAT and CDR2 FQNNGV. The CDR3 has 15 amino acids. CDR3 sequence (DNA): TGTGCCAGCAGCTCAACGTATGGCTCCTACAATGAGCAGTTCTTC. Protein: CASSSTYGSYNEQFF.

This chain links TRBV20-1 with TRBJ2-1; TRBD2 aligns across 13 bases. V lost 5 bases to trimming and J lost 6 bases; unmatched junction nucleotides: 4. There are 14 residues in the CDR3. The germline V gene has CDR1 DFQATT and CDR2 SNEGSKA (reference sequence). The CDR3 reads CSASGTSGANEQFF. The CDR3 DNA reads as TGCAGTGCTTCCGGGACTAGCGGGGCCAATGAGCAGTTCTTC.

This chain connects TRBV5-1 to TRBJ1-6; D gene ambiguous. The V end lost 3 bases, the J end lost 0 bases, and 10 bases lay between the germline ends. The CDR3 sequence is 16 residues long. Germline lookup yields CDR1 SGHRS and CDR2 YFSETQ. The CDR3 coding sequence is TGCGCCAGCAGCTCTCGAGAGAGCTCCTATAATTCACCCCTCCACTTT. This translates into CASSSRESSYNSPLHF.

The gene calls are TRBV28 and TRBJ1-2; the match to TRBD1 covers 7 bases. V dropped 7 bases and J dropped 8; count of bases not matched to a gene: 10. CDR1 is MDHEN and CDR2 is SYDVKM in the germline V gene. This CDR3 is 13 amino acids long. The CDR3 sequence: CASNRDSLEGYTF. The DNA for the CDR3 is TGTGCCAGCAACCGGGACAGCCTTGAGGGCTACACCTTC.

This clonotype was detected only once. V usage is TRBV5-7 and J usage is TRBJ1-1; maybe TRBD1 (5 bases). TRBV5-7 is annotated as an ORF whose role is uncertain. This CDR3 is 14 amino acids long. Deletions cut 2 bases from V and 11 bases from J, with 19 bases between. The CDR3 bases are TGTGCCAGCAGCTTTCGGGAGGGACTGGCAGAGGCTTTCTTT. Translating gives CASSFREGLAEAFF.

This clonotype was counted between two and nine times. The chain combines TRBV6-4 with TRBJ2-7; D possibly matches TRBD1 or TRBD2 (5 bases each). Trimming took 6 bases from V and 2 from J, leaving 14 bases between them. This CDR3 region has 14 residues. Germline V lookup: CDR1 MRHNA, CDR2 SNTAGT. Here the CDR3 DNA reads TGTGCCAGCAGCGCCGGGACGACTCCCTACGAGCAGTACGTC. This codes for CASSAGTTPYEQYV.

The chain links TRBV5-5 to TRBJ2-5, with D possibly TRBD2 on 6 matching bases. V was clipped by 1 base and J by 5 bases, with 15 bases between them. This CDR3 has 15 residues. CDR1 and CDR2 (germline): SGHKS, YYEKEE (reference sequence). The CDR3 protein is CASSLSWGVGETQYF. CDR3 DNA sequence: TGTGCCAGCAGCTTGAGTTGGGGGGTCGGGGAGACCCAGTACTTC.

In its sample, this clonotype was seen a few times. This chain links TRBV6-1 with TRBJ1-2; the match to TRBD1 covers 7 bases. J was trimmed by 0 bases and V by 6 bases; bases with no gene match: 7. The germline V gene encodes CDR1 MNHNS and CDR2 SASEGT. This CDR3 has 15 residues. The DNA for the CDR3 is TGTGCCAGCAGCCGGGACAGATATACTAACTATGGCTACACCTTC. As protein: CASSRDRYTNYGYTF.

The chain is built from TRBV10-3 and TRBJ1-1, with 9 bases lining up with TRBD1. Trimming took 4 bases from V and 1 from J; bases not matched to a gene: 4. The germline V gene has CDR1 ENHRY and CDR2 SYGVKD. This CDR3 spans 15 amino acids. The CDR3, as DNA: TGTGCCATCAGTGCCTCGGGACAGGGGAACACTGAAGCTTTCTTT. Amino acids: CAISASGQGNTEAFF.

This clonotype has just a few counts. This chain uses TRBV7-2 with TRBJ1-2; no reliable D call. V was cut by 1 base and J by 5 bases, with 14 bases left in between. From germline, CDR1 is SGHTA and CDR2 FQGNSA. This CDR3 contains 15 residues. The CDR3 DNA follows: TGTGCCAGCAGCTTAGTGTTAGTTCTAGGGTATGGCTACACCTTC. Its translation is CASSLVLVLGYGYTF.

This sequence joins TRBV7-8 and TRBJ2-1; the match to TRBD1 covers 8 bases. This CDR3 is 12 amino acids long. The germline V gene has CDR1 SGHVS and CDR2 FQNEAQ. V shed 4 bases, J shed 9 bases, and the junction held 2 bases outside the gene matches. CDR3 bases: TGTGCCAGCAGCTCAGGGGGCGTTGAGCAGTTCTTC. Its translation: CASSSGGVEQFF. Supplemented by reference TRBV7-8 and TRBJ2-1, the full variable domain reads GAGVSQSPRYKVAKRGQDVALRCDPISGHVSLFWYQQALGQGPEFLTYFQNEAQLDKSGLPSDRFFAERPEGSVSTLKIQRTQQEDSAVYLCASSSGGVEQFFGPGTRLTVL.

This chain links TRBV11-2 with TRBJ2-7; TRBD1 might be the D (5 bases). The CDR3 totals 13 residues. Looked up from germline, CDR1 is SGHAT and CDR2 is FQNNGV. The V and J ends lost 3 bases and 13 bases respectively, with 19 bases between them. This CDR3 is CASSLQLVQEIYF. The CDR3 region has the DNA TGTGCCAGCAGCTTGCAATTGGTACAGGAAATATACTTC.

This clonotype was found a few times. The V and J genes are TRBV11-2 and TRBJ1-6; the D is unclear. Germline assignment: CDR1 SGHAT and CDR2 FQNNGV. Trimming stripped 5 bases from V and 10 bases from J, with 12 bases between. This CDR3 contains 13 residues. DNA of the CDR3: TGTGCCAGCAGCGCCCAAGAGACATCACCCCTCCACTTT. Translated: CASSAQETSPLHF.

This clonotype was found a few times. V gene TRBV6-5 combines with J gene TRBJ2-1; D unclear. Trimming took off 2 bases at V and 4 bases at J, with 12 bases between the two ends. The germline CDR1 and CDR2 sequences are MNHEY and SVGAGI. CDR3 length: 15 residues. CDR3 loop: CASSYRVGFYNEQFF. For the CDR3, the DNA is TGTGCCAGCAGTTACAGGGTAGGGTTTTACAATGAGCAGTTCTTC.

V is TRBV4-1 and J is TRBJ2-2, with TRBD1 identical over 7 bases. The germline V gene encodes CDR1 MGHRA and CDR2 YSYEKL. The CDR3 consists of 18 residues. V lost 4 bases and J lost 2; bases outside the gene matches: 13. The CDR3 sequence is CASSLNGPTGLNTGELFF. Here the CDR3 DNA reads TGCGCCAGCAGCCTGAATGGCCCGACAGGGCTTAACACCGGGGAGCTGTTTTTT.

This clonotype appeared a few times. The chain joins TRBV5-1 to TRBJ1-1; D is possibly TRBD1 (5 bases). The CDR3 runs 14 residues. Germline loops: CDR1 SGHRS, CDR2 YFSETQ. V was trimmed by 3 bases and J by 1 base, leaving 10 bases between them. CDR3 nucleotide sequence: TGCGCCAGCAGCTCCCAGGGTCCGAACACTGAAGCTTTCTTT. This codes for CASSSQGPNTEAFF.

The chain is built from TRBV29-1 and TRBJ2-3; 10 bases are a match to TRBD2. CDR3 length: 15 amino acids. Germline CDR1 and CDR2: SQVTM and ANQGSEA. After removal of 7 bases from V and 3 bases from J, the junction contained 10 bases not matched to a gene. This CDR3 is CSARRGLAMTDTQYF. The CDR3 DNA reads as TGCAGCGCCCGTAGGGGACTAGCGATGACAGATACGCAGTATTTT.